This is a list of T cell receptor beta chains from one sample in a study of preoperative IRX-2 immunotherapy in early breast cancer. Method: immunoSEQ multiplex PCR; TCRdb's copy keeps in-frame clones and lacks some. Among 15,000 to 25,000 clones listed, roughly 80% were seen once. The sample consisted of lymph node tissue, taken after IRX-2 immunotherapy. These receptors were collected from a human donor with breast cancer. Both conserved end residues are part of each CDR3. A D gene is named only where the DNA matches it firmly. The size field is filled for only some rows; it gives once, few, many or a size class.

CDR3	DNA	V	J	length	size	D
CASGQENTIYF	TGTGCTAGTGGTCAAGAAAACACCATATATTTT	TRBV12-5	TRBJ1-3	11	once	-
CASRGLRTAISNQPQHF	TGTGCCAGTAGGGGCCTCCGGACAGCGATTAGCAATCAGCCCCAGCATTTT	TRBV19	TRBJ1-5	17	-	-
CASSLIGQGNTEAFF	TGTGCCAGCAGTTTAATTGGACAGGGGAACACTGAAGCTTTCTTT	TRBV19	TRBJ1-1	15	-	TRBD1
CASGPGGFPYEQYF	TGTGCTAGTGGCCCAGGGGGCTTCCCCTACGAGCAGTACTTC	TRBV12-5	TRBJ2-7	14	-	TRBD1
CASRQGLSDTDTQYF	TGTGCCAGCAGACAGGGGCTTAGCGACACAGATACGCAGTATTTT	TRBV11-3	TRBJ2-3	15	-	TRBD1
CASSSTLGREACEQYF	TGTGCCAGCAGCTCGACCTTGGGGCGGGAGGCGTGCGAGCAGTACTTC	TRBV14	TRBJ2-7	16	once	TRBD2
CASSSPPQGTGYTF	TGTGCCAGCAGCTCGCCTCCACAGGGGACGGGCTACACCTTC	TRBV7-7	TRBJ1-2	14	-	TRBD1
CASSLKNDRGKTQYF	TGTGCCAGCAGCCTCAAAAACGACAGGGGAAAGACCCAGTACTTC	TRBV14	TRBJ2-5	15	-	TRBD1
CASSHRTSGGPKEQYF	TGTGCCAGCAGTCATCGGACTAGCGGGGGGCCTAAGGAGCAGTACTTC	TRBV6-8	TRBJ2-7	16	few	TRBD2
CASSGLLWTEAFF	TGTGCCAGTAGTGGACTGCTGTGGACTGAAGCTTTCTTT	TRBV19	TRBJ1-1	13	-	-
CASSSWTSGYQETQYF	TGTGCCAGTAGTTCATGGACTAGCGGGTACCAAGAGACCCAGTACTTC	TRBV19	TRBJ2-5	16	-	TRBD2
CASSIGTSGRDNEQFF	TGTGCCAGTAGTATAGGTACTAGCGGGAGAGACAATGAGCAGTTCTTC	TRBV19	TRBJ2-1	16	-	TRBD2
CASSAAGGGAHNEQFF	TGCGCCAGCAGTGCCGCCGGGGGCGGGGCCCACAATGAGCAGTTCTTC	TRBV10-2	TRBJ2-1	16	-	-
CASSPRLRQGQEKLFF	TGTGCCAGCTCACCGCGACTTAGGCAGGGTCAAGAAAAACTGTTTTTT	TRBV18	TRBJ1-4	16	-	-
CASSQHGTGGPRSTEAFF	TGCGCCAGCAGCCAACACGGGACAGGGGGCCCACGAAGCACTGAAGCTTTCTTT	TRBV1	TRBJ1-1	18	-	-
CASSFSRQRNEKLFF	TGTGCCAGCAGCTTTTCGAGACAGAGGAATGAAAAACTGTTTTTT	TRBV11-3	TRBJ1-4	15	-	-
CASTMGQGNGYTF	TGTGCCAGCACCATGGGACAGGGGAACGGCTACACCTTC	TRBV12-5	TRBJ1-2	13	-	TRBD1
CASSPPGGSGYTF	TGTGCCAGCAGCCCCCCGGGCGGGAGTGGCTACACCTTC	TRBV28	TRBJ1-2	13	-	-
CASSYYKGSRQGREKLFF	TGTGCCAGCAGTTACTATAAGGGTTCGCGACAGGGAAGAGAAAAACTGTTTTTT	TRBV6-8	TRBJ1-4	18	-	TRBD1
CASSLQGGDEKLFF	TGTGCCAGCAGCTTACAGGGAGGCGATGAAAAACTGTTTTTT	TRBV11-3	TRBJ1-4	14	-	-
CASSPLDARYGYTF	TGTGCCAGCTCACCGCTGGACGCTCGCTATGGCTACACCTTC	TRBV18	TRBJ1-2	14	-	-
CASSRGGSNEQYF	TGCGCCAGCAGCCGAGGGGGAAGCAACGAGCAGTACTTC	TRBV1	TRBJ2-7	13	-	-
CASSRPVSGNTIYF	TGTGCCAGCAGTCGACCCGTCTCTGGAAACACCATATATTTT	TRBV6-8	TRBJ1-3	14	-	-
CASSQGGPEAFF	TGTGCCAGCTCACAAGGGGGCCCTGAAGCTTTCTTT	TRBV18	TRBJ1-1	12	-	TRBD1
CATSRDQNTLGNQPQHF	TGTGCCACCAGCAGAGACCAGAATACCCTCGGCAATCAGCCCCAGCATTTT	TRBV15	TRBJ1-5	17	-	-
CAWSVRGGIDTQYF	TGTGCCTGGAGTGTACGAGGGGGCATAGATACGCAGTATTTT	TRBV30	TRBJ2-3	14	-	TRBD1
CASSSGGSQPQHF	TGTGCCAGCAGCTCCGGTGGGAGTCAGCCCCAGCATTTT	TRBV6-8	TRBJ1-5	13	once	-
CASSPGARAYNEQFF	TGTGCCAGCAGTCCGGGGGCCCGGGCTTACAATGAGCAGTTCTTC	TRBV6-8	TRBJ2-1	15	-	-
CSVEDGVAFEQFF	TGCAGCGTTGAAGATGGGGTAGCCTTTGAGCAGTTCTTC	TRBV29-1	TRBJ2-1	13	-	-
CASSQRQGVGYTF	TGTGCCAGCAGCCAAAGACAGGGGGTTGGCTACACCTTC	TRBV14	TRBJ1-2	13	-	TRBD1
CASSYQGDRDYYGYTF	TGTGCCAGCAGTTACCAAGGGGACAGAGATTACTATGGCTACACCTTC	TRBV6-8	TRBJ1-2	16	-	TRBD1
CASSSRAGDSGDTQYF	TGTGCCAGCAGCTCTAGAGCGGGAGATAGTGGAGATACGCAGTATTTT	TRBV11-3	TRBJ2-3	16	-	TRBD2
CASSFPRAPYEQYF	TGTGCCAGCAGTTTCCCCCGGGCCCCCTACGAGCAGTACTTC	TRBV28	TRBJ2-7	14	-	-
CASRKLDTRSLWEFF	TGTGCCAGTAGGAAGCTCGATACTAGGTCTCTTTGGGAGTTCTTC	TRBV19	TRBJ2-1	15	-	-
CATSTPVSGGSLNTQYF	TGTGCCACCAGCACCCCGGTCAGCGGGGGCTCTTTAAATACGCAGTATTTT	TRBV15	TRBJ2-3	17	-	TRBD2
CASSEGDYEQYF	TGCGCCAGCAGTGAGGGGGACTACGAGCAGTACTTC	TRBV10-2	TRBJ2-7	12	-	-
CASMSHQGRTGELFF	TGTGCCAGTATGTCGCACCAAGGGCGCACCGGGGAGCTGTTTTTT	TRBV19	TRBJ2-2	15	-	-
CASSETSGRAGEQYF	TGTGCCAGCAGTGAGACTAGCGGGAGGGCCGGCGAGCAGTACTTC	TRBV6-8	TRBJ2-7	15	-	TRBD2
CASSIQGGTEAFF	TGTGCCAGTAGTATTCAAGGAGGTACTGAAGCTTTCTTT	TRBV19	TRBJ1-1	13	-	-
CASSYNRGDTDTQYF	TGTGCCAGCAGTTACAATCGGGGGGATACAGATACGCAGTATTTT	TRBV6-8	TRBJ2-3	15	-	TRBD2
CASSGTGDEQYF	TGTGCCAGCAGCGGGACAGGGGACGAGCAGTACTTC	TRBV6-8	TRBJ2-7	12	-	TRBD1
CASSQGTGTDTQYF	TGCGCCAGCAGCCAAGGGACAGGCACAGATACGCAGTATTTT	TRBV1	TRBJ2-3	14	-	-
CASSRDRGRNTIYF	TGTGCCAGTAGTCGGGACAGGGGGCGAAACACCATATATTTT	TRBV19	TRBJ1-3	14	-	TRBD1
CASSGRQGRSGGNTIYF	TGTGCCAGTAGTGGAAGACAGGGCAGGTCGGGAGGAAACACCATATATTTT	TRBV19	TRBJ1-3	17	few	TRBD1
CASSYAGQDTGELFF	TGTGCCAGCAGTTACGCGGGACAGGACACCGGGGAGCTGTTTTTT	TRBV6-8	TRBJ2-2	15	-	TRBD1
CASSPPSGGSSTDTQYF	TGTGCCAGTAGTCCTCCTAGCGGGGGGTCTAGCACAGATACGCAGTATTTT	TRBV19	TRBJ2-3	17	once	TRBD2
CASSHSRGTYEKLFF	TGCGCCAGCAGCCACTCGAGGGGGACATATGAAAAACTGTTTTTT	TRBV5-1	TRBJ1-4	15	-	-
CASSLIRQGAGFF	TGTGCCAGCAGTTTGATTAGACAGGGGGCGGGTTTCTTT	TRBV28	TRBJ1-1	13	once	TRBD1
CASSISGGSSYEQYF	TGTGCCAGTAGTATTAGCGGTGGGAGCTCCTACGAGCAGTACTTC	TRBV19	TRBJ2-7	15	-	-
CASSQARTGQGRGTDTQYF	TGCGCCAGCAGCCAGGCCCGGACCGGACAGGGAAGAGGCACAGATACGCAGTATTTT	TRBV4-1	TRBJ2-3	19	-	TRBD1
CASSIDRSGTSGRGETQYF	TGTGCCAGTAGTATAGATCGGTCCGGGACTAGCGGGAGGGGAGAGACCCAGTACTTC	TRBV19	TRBJ2-5	19	-	TRBD2
CASSYSIVAGELFF	TGTGCCAGCAGTTACTCGATAGTGGCCGGGGAGCTGTTTTTT	TRBV6-8	TRBJ2-2	14	few	-
CASTAALWETQYF	TGCGCCAGCACTGCAGCCTTATGGGAGACCCAGTACTTC	TRBV10-2	TRBJ2-5	13	-	-